Listed here are 29 T cell receptor beta chains from one sample, sequenced in a study of vaccination effects on CD4 cells after COVID-19. These receptors' targets are unknown. Assay used: immunoSEQ multiplex PCR; TCRdb lists only in-frame clones, some missing. Altogether roughly 63,000 clones are present, 75% to 85% being singletons, with the ten largest covering approximately 1.9%. Antigen-specific CD4+ T cell clonotypes were called by their expansion after viral peptide-pool culture in ViraFEST. The culture ran for about eleven days before CD4+ T cells were isolated. Participants got two doses of BNT162b2 or mRNA-1273 vaccine. Material: CD4+ T cells from PBMCs cultured with HCoV-OC43 spike peptides, obtained after COVID-19 vaccination. Described subset: HCoV-OC43 spike overlapping peptide pool stimulation. Source of these receptors: a human donor who received a COVID-19 vaccine.

V is TRBV4-3 and J is TRBJ1-5, with D unresolved. Germline V lookup: CDR1 LGHNA, CDR2 YSLEER. The CDR3 contains 14 residues. Trimming pared 0 bases from V and 1 base from J, leaving 4 bases between. The CDR3 protein is CASSQEGSNQPQHF. For the CDR3, the DNA is TGCGCCAGCAGCCAAGAAGGGAGCAATCAGCCCCAGCATTTT.

The chain has TRBV5-1 and TRBJ2-2; no clear D gene. Trimming took off 0 bases at V and 5 bases at J, with 5 bases between the two ends. Germline CDR1 SGHRS, CDR2 YFSETQ. The CDR3 has 13 amino acids. The CDR3 nucleotides read TGCGCCAGCAGCTTGGCCATGACCGGGGAGCTGTTTTTT. It encodes CASSLAMTGELFF.

This clone was observed a single time. V gene TRBV10-3 combines with J gene TRBJ1-1; maybe TRBD1 (5 bases). CDR3 length equals 15 residues. The ends were cut back, 3 bases at V and 11 bases at J, with 22 bases in the middle. Germline V gene lookup returns CDR1 ENHRY and CDR2 SYGVKD. The CDR3 sequence is CAISDLTGPEQGAFF. CDR3 DNA: TGTGCCATCAGTGATCTAACAGGACCGGAACAAGGCGCTTTCTTT.

This rearrangement joins TRBV2 to TRBJ1-2, with 9 bases lining up with TRBD1. CDR1 SNHLY and CDR2 FYNNEI come from the germline V gene. This CDR3 comprises 13 residues. Trimming took 2 bases from V and 6 from J; bases not matched to a gene: 1. The CDR3 nucleotides are TGTGCCAGCAGTGAAAGGGACAGGGATGGCTACACCTTC. Translated: CASSERDRDGYTF.

J is TRBJ1-2 and V is TRBV12-3 or TRBV12-4; no definite D call. This CDR3 spans 13 amino acids. Between the trimmed V and J ends, which lost 6 bases and 7 bases, there was a span of 15 bases. As DNA, the CDR3 is TGTGCCAGCAGCCCGACCCCCTCCCGTGGCTACACCTTC. It yields the protein CASSPTPSRGYTF.

The genes are TRBV6-1 and TRBJ2-1, with D unclear. This CDR3 is 16 amino acids long. The V gene lost 1 base and the J gene lost 1 base, with 11 bases spanning the gap. CDR1 MNHNS and CDR2 SASEGT come from the germline V gene. CDR3 in amino acids: CASSEGGRGSYNEQFF. The CDR3 DNA reads TGTGCCAGCAGTGAAGGCGGTCGCGGTTCCTACAATGAGCAGTTCTTC.

The chain uses TRBV5-4 and TRBJ2-1; D possibly corresponds to TRBD1 (6 bases). Trimming took off 4 bases at V and 5 bases at J, with 13 bases between the two ends. The CDR3 runs to 14 residues. The V gene's germline CDR1 is SGHNT and CDR2 YYREEE (reference sequence). The CDR3 loop is CASSAKTGDNEQFF. CDR3 nucleotide sequence: TGTGCCAGCAGCGCTAAGACAGGAGACAATGAGCAGTTCTTC.

This clone was observed a few times. This chain connects TRBV6-5 to TRBJ1-2; D is undetermined. The CDR3 has 13 amino acids. Trimming cost V 5 bases and J 5 bases, with 12 bases left between them. CDR1 and CDR2 (germline): MNHEY, SVGAGI. Here the CDR3 DNA reads TGTGCCAGCAGTCTTTTACCCCTTTATGGCTACACCTTC. This sequence encodes CASSLLPLYGYTF.

The chain couples TRBV7-2 to TRBJ2-1, with 7 bases aligning to TRBD2. The length of the CDR3 is 15 residues. Germline lookup yields CDR1 SGHTA and CDR2 FQGNSA. The V gene end was trimmed by 4 bases and the J gene end by 7 bases; junction bases not matched to a gene: 10. In nucleotides, the CDR3 is TGTGCCAGCAGCTCGGTGGGCGGGGGTGGTAATGAGCAGTTCTTC. This translates into CASSSVGGGGNEQFF.

This clone has a handful of counts. The rearrangement joins TRBV30 to TRBJ1-6; weak D call: TRBD1 (5 bases). The CDR3 has 14 amino acids. Germline V gene data show CDR1 as GTSNPN and CDR2 as SVGIG (reference sequence). V lost 0 bases and J 9 bases, leaving 12 bases between the germline ends. In DNA form, the CDR3 reads TGTGCCTGGAGTGTGCGACAGTCCCCTTCACCCCTCCACTTT. Its protein product is CAWSVRQSPSPLHF.

The chain has TRBV7-9 and TRBJ1-1, with D unclear. The CDR3 is 13 amino acids. Deletions cut 1 base from V and 1 base from J, with 4 bases between. CDR1 and CDR2 from the germline V gene are SEHNR and FQNEAQ (reference sequence). CDR3 sequence: CASSLDRNTEAFF. CDR3 DNA: TGTGCCAGCAGCTTAGATCGGAACACTGAAGCTTTCTTT.

The gene calls are TRBV25-1 and TRBJ2-1; no reliable D call. The CDR3 runs to 17 residues. V shed 2 bases and J shed 1 base, with 15 bases lying between them. Germline V gives CDR1 MGHDK, CDR2 SYGVNS. The CDR3 loop is CASSENYGSVSYNEQFF. CDR3 nucleotide sequence: TGTGCCAGCAGTGAAAATTACGGATCAGTTTCCTACAATGAGCAGTTCTTC.

This clone turned up a few times. This chain joins TRBV10-1 and TRBJ1-2; D might be TRBD1 (6 bases). CDR3 length equals 15 residues. Germline V gene data show CDR1 as WNHNN and CDR2 as SYGVQD (reference sequence). Trimming left V 7 bases short and J 0 bases short, with 15 bases between. CDR3 nucleotide sequence: TGCGCCAGCATGGGGGGGGGCAGATCTAACTATGGCTACACCTTC. Encoded protein: CASMGGGRSNYGYTF.

The chain is built from TRBV5-1 and TRBJ1-2; no clear D. V lost 4 bases to trimming and J lost 4 bases, with 8 bases between them. CDR1 SGHRS and CDR2 YFSETQ come from the germline V gene. The CDR3 spans 12 residues. The CDR3: CASSRMSYGYTF. For the CDR3, the DNA is TGCGCCAGCAGCAGAATGTCCTATGGCTACACCTTC.

The gene calls are TRBV2 and TRBJ1-2; D uncertain. This CDR3 contains 16 residues. Trimming removed 4 bases at V and 4 bases at J, with 19 bases between. Germline V gene lookup returns CDR1 SNHLY and CDR2 FYNNEI. The CDR3 region is CASSAKAISIVYGYTF. The CDR3 DNA follows: TGTGCCAGCAGTGCGAAAGCCATAAGCATAGTCTATGGCTACACCTTC.

V gene TRBV5-1 combines with J gene TRBJ1-2; 10 bases are shared with TRBD1. Germline-derived CDR1 and CDR2 are SGHRS and YFSETQ. The CDR3 runs 14 residues. With 4 bases clipped from V and 7 bases from J, the junction kept 7 bases outside the gene matches. The CDR3 sequence is CASSITGTGAGYTF. CDR3 nucleotide sequence: TGCGCCAGCAGCATAACCGGGACAGGGGCTGGCTACACCTTC.

The CDR3 DNA reads as TGTGCCAGCAGCCCAGGACCGCAACTTAACAATCAGCCCCAGCATTTT. This codes for CASSPGPQLNNQPQHF. The V and J genes are TRBV7-8 and TRBJ1-5; D is uncertain. V lost 5 bases and J 3 bases, leaving 17 bases between the germline ends. The CDR3 consists of 16 residues. Germline V gene lookup returns CDR1 SGHVS and CDR2 FQNEAQ.

V is TRBV3-1 (or the pseudogene TRBV3-2) and J is TRBJ2-5, with D possibly TRBD2 on 6 matching bases. The CDR3 totals 18 residues. Trimming left V 0 bases short and J 7 bases short, with 24 bases between. Germline V gene lookup returns CDR1 LGHDT and CDR2 YNNKEL (reference sequence). The CDR3 nucleotides are TGTGCCAGCAGCCAAGACATAAAGCCGGGACTTACAAGAGGGACCCAGTACTTC. Protein: CASSQDIKPGLTRGTQYF.

CDR3 nucleotides: TGTGCCAGCAGCGAGAGGGGCTATGGCTACACCTTC. Protein product: CASSERGYGYTF. The rearrangement links TRBV7-2 to TRBJ1-2, with a weak D call TRBD1 (5 bases). Germline V lookup: CDR1 SGHTA, CDR2 FQGNSA. Trimming left V 5 bases short and J 4 bases short, with 8 bases between. This CDR3 is built from 12 residues.

The chain links TRBV5-1 to TRBJ1-2, with 7 bases matching TRBD1. The CDR3 has 12 residues. Germline-derived CDR1 and CDR2 are SGHRS and YFSETQ. V lost 3 bases to trimming and J lost 6 bases; unmatched junction nucleotides: 2. The CDR3 loop reads CASSYTGDGYTF. DNA for the CDR3: TGCGCCAGCAGCTACACAGGGGATGGCTACACCTTC. The full variable domain, completed using reference TRBV5-1 and TRBJ1-2, is KAGVTQTPRYLIKTRGQQVTLSCSPISGHRSVSWYQQTPGQGLQFLFEYFSETQRNKGNFPGRFSGRQFSNSRSEMNVSTLELGDSALYLCASSYTGDGYTFGSGTRLTVV.

This clone turned up a few times. The rearrangement uses TRBV7-9 and TRBJ1-1; the D is unclear. Germline V gene data show CDR1 as SEHNR and CDR2 as FQNEAQ (reference sequence). The CDR3 runs 13 residues. Trimming took 6 bases from V and 4 from J, leaving 12 bases between them. CDR3 residues: CASSGAPSTEAFF. In DNA form, the CDR3 reads TGTGCCAGCAGTGGAGCCCCGAGCACTGAAGCTTTCTTT.

CDR3 DNA sequence: TGTGCCAGCAGCTCCGGGCGGGCTTACAATGAGCAGTTCTTC. The encoded protein is CASSSGRAYNEQFF. The rearrangement joins TRBV7-2 to TRBJ2-1; possible D gene TRBD2, 5 bases. CDR3 size: 14 residues. Trimming shortened V by 4 bases and J by 4 bases, and 11 bases separated the two germline ends. Germline loops: CDR1 SGHTA, CDR2 FQGNSA. The variable domain in full, completed from reference TRBV7-2 and TRBJ2-1, reads GAGVSQSPSNKVTEKGKDVELRCDPISGHTALYWYRQSLGQGLEFLIYFQGNSAPDKSGLPSDRFSAERTGGSVSTLTIQRTQQEDSAVYLCASSSGRAYNEQFFGPGTRLTVL.

The V call is TRBV3-1 (or the pseudogene TRBV3-2), the J call TRBJ2-3; D is unclear. Germline CDR1 LGHDT, CDR2 YNNKEL (reference sequence). The CDR3 is 15 residues long. V was clipped by 6 bases and J by 0 bases, with 13 bases between them. The CDR3 is CASRRRAQSTDTQYF. The CDR3 DNA reads as TGTGCCAGCAGAAGAAGGGCACAGAGCACAGATACGCAGTATTTT.

The chain is built from TRBV5-1 and TRBJ2-2, with D maybe TRBD2 (6 bases). The V gene's germline CDR1 is SGHRS and CDR2 YFSETQ. Trimming removed 4 bases from V and 0 bases from J, with 10 bases in between. The CDR3 spans 15 residues. Here the CDR3 reads CASSLGGSNTGELFF. CDR3 bases: TGCGCCAGCAGCCTCGGGGGATCGAACACCGGGGAGCTGTTTTTT.

The rearrangement joins TRBV4-2 to TRBJ2-2, with 8 bases lining up with TRBD1. This CDR3 has 18 amino acids. The J segment lost 0 bases and the V segment lost 3 bases, leaving 9 bases of the junction unmatched. Germline V gives CDR1 LGHNA, CDR2 YNFKEQ. CDR3: CASSHLGQGVTNTGELFF. The DNA of the CDR3 is TGTGCCAGCAGCCACCTCGGACAGGGCGTTACGAACACCGGGGAGCTGTTTTTT.

This clone occurred once. The chain has TRBV6-2 or TRBV6-3 and TRBJ2-5; D not certain. Trimming took 2 bases from V and 2 from J, leaving 9 bases between them. This CDR3 has 14 residues. The V gene's germline CDR1 is MNHEY and CDR2 SVGEGT. CDR3 amino acids: CASSYAASQETQYF. The CDR3 nucleotides are TGTGCCAGCAGTTACGCGGCTAGTCAAGAGACCCAGTACTTC.

The chain recombines TRBV3-1 (or the pseudogene TRBV3-2) with TRBJ2-3; D may be TRBD1 or TRBD2 (7 bases each). The CDR3 loop spans 16 amino acids. Germline CDR1 and CDR2: LGHDT and YNNKEL (reference sequence). The germline V and J ends were trimmed by 6 bases and 1 base, with 17 bases remaining between them. CDR3 DNA sequence: TGTGCCAGCAGAGGGGGGAGGGACAGAGGCACAGATACGCAGTATTTT. As protein: CASRGGRDRGTDTQYF.

The rearrangement links TRBV30 to TRBJ1-5; D perhaps matches TRBD1 (5 bases). This CDR3 has 16 amino acids. Germline CDR1 GTSNPN, CDR2 SVGIG (reference sequence). With 1 base removed from V and 5 bases from J, the gap between germline ends came to 18 bases. The CDR3 region has the DNA TGTGCCTGGAGTGGATTAAGACAGACAACAGATCAGCCCCAGCATTTT. Its translation: CAWSGLRQTTDQPQHF.

CDR3 nucleotides: TGTGCCAGTAGTATTGGCAGAGGGTACGAGCAGTACGTC. Encoded protein: CASSIGRGYEQYV. The V call is TRBV19, the J call TRBJ2-7; D is perhaps TRBD2 (5 bases). The CDR3 has 13 residues. Trimming pared 3 bases from V and 4 bases from J, leaving 10 bases between. CDR1 and CDR2 from the germline V gene are LNHDA and SQIVND (reference sequence).